This record covers a single TCR beta chain. Antigen unknown. The sample comes from a study of T-cell memory formation after mild COVID-19. In the study overall: Each donor largely had its own TCR clusters.

Each CDR3 protein is one row after TCRdb ran MiXCR on the 5' RACE reads. The table has 430,000 or so distinct CDR3 sequences, about 23% seen once. Study results and limitations: Within pre-infection memory, some responding clones were found, suggesting cross-reactive memory joined. Among clones contracting day 15 to 85, CD4/CD8 was balanced, whereas later expanders leaned CD4+. CD8+ contracting clones occupied EMRA, while CD4+ ones occupied mainly CM and EM.

The V gene's germline CDR1 is MNHEY and CDR2 SVGAGI. This CDR3 is 13 amino acids long. Trimming cost V 2 bases and J 9 bases, with 12 bases left between them. What was sequenced was PBMCs or a T cell subset sorted from them (not recorded which). The chain has TRBV6-5 and TRBJ2-3; D is tentatively TRBD1 or TRBD2 (6 bases each). The sequence was obtained from an adult woman who had mild COVID-19 (a few samples of this study predate the infection). Cell type and time point are not known. The CDR3 reads CASSYVGGQTQYF. In DNA, the CDR3 is TGTGCCAGCAGTTACGTGGGGGGACAAACGCAGTATTTT.